This T cell receptor beta chain was identified during a study of T cell repertoires in cytomegalovirus infection. About this clonotype: Its antigen is as yet unknown.

TCRdb passed the reads through MiXCR, listing each CDR3 protein once. The data show roughly 500,000 distinct CDR3 sequences, with around 35% seen just once and roughly 15% held by the top ten. The sequence derives from a human donor in good health (CMV status not recorded). Some clones in this sample may be carry-over from other donors' samples. Sequenced here: cultured PBMCs, sampled from culture after CMV antigen stimulation.

In DNA form, the CDR3 reads TGCGCCAGCAGTCGAGACAAAGGGGTAGAGACCCAGTACTTC. It yields the protein CASSRDKGVETQYF. This rearrangement joins TRBV10-1 to TRBJ2-5; tentative D call: TRBD1 (5 bases). With 5 bases removed from V and 4 bases from J, the gap between germline ends came to 14 bases. Germline assignment: CDR1 WNHNN and CDR2 SYGVQD (reference sequence). The CDR3 is made up of 14 amino acids.